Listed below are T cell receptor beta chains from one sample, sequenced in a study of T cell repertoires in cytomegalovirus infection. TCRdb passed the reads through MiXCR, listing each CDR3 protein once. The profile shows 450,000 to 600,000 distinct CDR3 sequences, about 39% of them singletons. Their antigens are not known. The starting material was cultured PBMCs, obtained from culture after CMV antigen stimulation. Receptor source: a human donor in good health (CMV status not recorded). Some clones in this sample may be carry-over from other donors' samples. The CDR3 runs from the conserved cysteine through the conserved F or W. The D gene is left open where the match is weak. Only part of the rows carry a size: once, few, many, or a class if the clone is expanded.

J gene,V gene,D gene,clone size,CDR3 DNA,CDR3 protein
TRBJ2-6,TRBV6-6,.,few,TGTGCCAGCAGTTCCGCCGGGTCTTATGCTGGGGCCAACGTCCTGACTTTC,CASSSAGSYAGANVLTF
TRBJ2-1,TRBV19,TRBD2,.,TGTGCCAGTAGGATATCTAGCGGGAGGGGCGCCTACAATGAGCAGTTCTTC,CASRISSGRGAYNEQFF
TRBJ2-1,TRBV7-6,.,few,TGTGCCAGCAGCTTGAACAACTACAATGAGCAGTTCTTC,CASSLNNYNEQFF
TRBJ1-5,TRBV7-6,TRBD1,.,TGTGCCAGCAGCCTGCGAGCCCCCAGGGTAAGGGGGCCTAGCAATCAGCCCCAGCATTTT,CASSLRAPRVRGPSNQPQHF
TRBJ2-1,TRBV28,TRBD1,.,TGTGCCAGCACGCCGCAACCGGGACAGGGCCCATACAATGAGCAGTTCTTC,CASTPQPGQGPYNEQFF
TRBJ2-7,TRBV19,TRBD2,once,TGTGCCAGTAGTCAACTTAGCGGGAGCTCCTACGAGCAGTACTTC,CASSQLSGSSYEQYF
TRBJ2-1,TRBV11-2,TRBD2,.,TGTGCCAGCAGCTTAGGGCCGGGACTACACTACAATGAGCAGTTCTTC,CASSLGPGLHYNEQFF
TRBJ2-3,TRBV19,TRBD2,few,TGTGCCAGTAGTCCCTGGGGACTAGCTGGTGGTACAGATACGCAGTATTTT,CASSPWGLAGGTDTQYF
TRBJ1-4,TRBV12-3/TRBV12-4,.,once,TGTGCCAGCAGCCAAAGGGACATAAATGAAAAACTGTTTTTT,CASSQRDINEKLFF
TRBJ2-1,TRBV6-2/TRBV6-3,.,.,TGTGCCGGAGAACAGGGCGCCTACAATGAGCAGTTCTTC,CAGEQGAYNEQFF
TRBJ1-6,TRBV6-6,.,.,TGTGCCAGCAATAAGACCCCTCCGAATTCACCCCTCCACTTT,CASNKTPPNSPLHF
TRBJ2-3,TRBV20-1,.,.,TGCAGTGCTAGTGCCGAGGGTGGCAATACGCAGTATTTT,CSASAEGGNTQYF
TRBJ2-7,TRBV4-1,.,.,TGCGCCAGCAGCCAAGATAGAATCTACGAGCAGTACTTC,CASSQDRIYEQYF
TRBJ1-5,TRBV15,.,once,TGTGCCACGGGTACACGATATGGACACTTCAATCAGCCCCAGCATTTT,CATGTRYGHFNQPQHF
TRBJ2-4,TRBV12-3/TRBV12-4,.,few,TGTGCCAGCAGTTTAGGTCTTTCCCGCCCGGGGGAGACCGCCAAAAACATTCAGTACTTC,CASSLGLSRPGETAKNIQYF
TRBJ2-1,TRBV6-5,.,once,TGTGCCAGCAGTTACTCTCGTTCCAATGAGCAGTTCTTC,CASSYSRSNEQFF
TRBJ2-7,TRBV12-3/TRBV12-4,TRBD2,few,TGTGCCAGCAGACGGGGGGGTTACGAGCAGTACTTC,CASRRGGYEQYF
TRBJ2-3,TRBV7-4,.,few,TGTGCCAGCAGCTTACGTGCCCTGGATACGCAGTATTTT,CASSLRALDTQYF
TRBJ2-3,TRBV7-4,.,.,TGTGCCAGCAGCGGCCTCCCGGGGGCCCATCCAGGGACAGATACGCAGTATTTT,CASSGLPGAHPGTDTQYF
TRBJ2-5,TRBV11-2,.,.,TGTGCCAGCAGCTTATTTGGTAACCAAGAGACCCAGTACTTC,CASSLFGNQETQYF
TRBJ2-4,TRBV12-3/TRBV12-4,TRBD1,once,TGTGCCAGCAGTAGAGGGGGCGCGGAGGACATTCAGTACTTC,CASSRGGAEDIQYF
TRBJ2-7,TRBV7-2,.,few,TGTGCCAGCAGCTTAGTAGTCTCCAGCTCCTACGAGCAGTACTTC,CASSLVVSSSYEQYF
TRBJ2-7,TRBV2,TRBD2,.,TGTGCCAGCAGTGACGGGCTAGCGGGAGTCACCTACGAGCAGTACTTC,CASSDGLAGVTYEQYF
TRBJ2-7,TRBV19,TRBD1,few,TGTGCTAGCGCAGGGGGCCTAACCTACGAGCAGTACTTC,CASAGGLTYEQYF
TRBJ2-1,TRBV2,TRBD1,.,TGTGCCAGCTGGGACAGGAACAATGAGCAGTTCTTC,CASWDRNNEQFF
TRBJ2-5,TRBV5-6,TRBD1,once,TGTGCCAGCAGCCATGGACAGGGGATGTGGCAGACCCAGTACTTC,CASSHGQGMWQTQYF
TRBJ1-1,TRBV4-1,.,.,TGCGCCAGCAGCCATCAGGTCATGAACACTGAAGCTTTCTTT,CASSHQVMNTEAFF
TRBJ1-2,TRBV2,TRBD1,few,TGTGCCAGCCGTGAGGGGGCGCGGGGCTACACCTTC,CASREGARGYTF
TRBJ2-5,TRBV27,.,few,TGTGCCAGCAGTTTATCGCCCGCGGGGTCCCGAGAGACCCAGTACTTC,CASSLSPAGSRETQYF
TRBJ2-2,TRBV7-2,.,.,TGTGCCAGCAGCTTAGTCGCAGGGCCCAGCACCGGGGAGCTGTTTTTT,CASSLVAGPSTGELFF
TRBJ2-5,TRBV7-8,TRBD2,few,TGTGCCAGCAGCTTAAGGACTAGCGGGCTTGGGGAGACCCAGTACTTC,CASSLRTSGLGETQYF
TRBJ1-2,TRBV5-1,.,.,TGCGCCAGCAGCTTAAACCGGCCTGACTATGGCTACACCTTC,CASSLNRPDYGYTF
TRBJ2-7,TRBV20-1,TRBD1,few,TGCAGTGCTCTGCTCCGGGACAGGGGTTACGAGCAGTACTTC,CSALLRDRGYEQYF
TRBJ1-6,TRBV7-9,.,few,TGTGCCAGCAGCCAACGAGAGAATTCACCCCTCCACTTT,CASSQRENSPLHF
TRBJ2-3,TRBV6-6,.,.,TGTGCCAGCAGTCCCCACGGACCGGGGCCCCCTGATACGCAGTATTTT,CASSPHGPGPPDTQYF